The present T cell receptor beta chain was sequenced within a study of cytomegalovirus exposure and HLA in healthy donors. Findings of the study overall: The study listed approximately 160 cytomegalovirus-associated TCR beta chains. Judged likely to be a sequencing artifact was a cluster of highly shared sequence variants.

The V end was cut by 0 bases, the J end by 2 bases, with 9 bases between. CDR1 and CDR2 (germline): SGHRS, YFSETQ. The CDR3 is 16 residues long. With 60 Vbeta and 13 Jbeta primers, the PCR was carried out. The protocol was immunoSEQ multiplex PCR, while the TCRdb copy is restricted to in-frame clones and leaves out a portion. The sample yields approximately 44,000 clones, 60% to 85% seen once. The table lists this clone with a count of one. What it recognizes is unknown. The sequence was collected from a man in his thirties or forties in good health and CMV-seronegative. This sequence joins TRBV5-1 and TRBJ2-6; D not resolved. Material for sequencing was PBMCs. CDR3: CASSLAGTAGANVLTF. In nucleotides, the CDR3 is TGCGCCAGCAGCTTGGCCGGCACAGCTGGGGCCAACGTCCTGACTTTC.